These 13 T cell receptor beta chains share one sample of origin, sequenced in a study of tumor-infiltrating lymphocytes in primary liver carcinoma (dated by TCRdb to the late 2010s). TCRdb lists the instrument as Illumina HiSeq 2500. A constant-region primer and ProtoScript II reverse transcriptase were used to reverse-transcribe TCRbeta-specific cDNA from roughly 0.55 ug total RNA. Three nested multiplex PCR rounds, following a slightly modified ARM-PCR procedure, were used to build the TCRbeta libraries. Multiplex TRBV1-TRBV30 forward primers and a Cbeta reverse primer were used in the first two PCR rounds, each of which was run for around 10 cycles. In TCRdb, the public reads were trimmed at Q25 with fastp and aligned with MiXCR, with productive beta chains retained. Here each entry gathers all rows of one CDR3 protein and keeps the most common genes and DNA. For this sample there are more than 70,000 distinct CDR3 sequences; more than 65% appear just once. Approximately 20% of the sample goes to the ten largest clones.

Total RNA and DNA were co-extracted from around 18-30 mg of bulk tissue with the AllPrep DNA/RNA mini kit, without cell sorting. Sequencing was carried out using liver tumor tissue from sampling region 1. This sample's cell subset or site label indicates: tumor region T1, superior pole. All receptors come from a man aged 40-55 years with primary liver carcinoma and hepatitis B virus infection.

This clonotype was seen repeatedly, ten times or more. V usage is TRBV6-5 and J usage is TRBJ2-7; 11 positions match TRBD2. This CDR3 region has 18 residues. The germline V gene has CDR1 MNHEY and CDR2 SVGAGI. Unmatched junction bases numbered 13, after V lost 4 bases and J lost 2 bases. CDR3 sequence reads: CASSSTPWTSGQTYEQYF. CDR3 DNA: TGTGCCAGCAGTTCGACACCGTGGACTAGCGGGCAAACCTACGAGCAGTACTTC.

There are many counts of this clonotype. The V call is TRBV7-9, the J call TRBJ1-4, with 9 bases fitting TRBD1. Unmatched junction bases numbered 5, after V lost 0 bases and J lost 3 bases. Germline CDR1 SEHNR, CDR2 FQNEAQ (reference sequence). There are 17 residues in the CDR3. The CDR3 reads CASSLAQGAVANEKLFF. The DNA of the CDR3 is TGTGCCAGCAGCTTAGCACAGGGGGCCGTGGCTAATGAAAAACTGTTTTTT. The full variable domain, completed using reference TRBV7-9 and TRBJ1-4, is DTGVSQNPRHKITKRGQNVTFRCDPISEHNRLYWYRQTLGQGPEFLTYFQNEAQLEKSRLLSDRFSAERPKGSFSTLEIQRTEQGDSAMYLCASSLAQGAVANEKLFFGSGTQLSVL.

Points on this clonotype: One junction end does not reproduce the germline sequence, and a read error may be involved. This sequence joins TRBV4-1 and TRBJ1-5; D is unresolved. The CDR3 runs to 16 residues. Germline V gene data show CDR1 as MGHRA and CDR2 as YSYEKL. CDR3 in amino acids: CPSSQNTDRVGQPQHF. The CDR3 DNA follows: TGCCCCAGCAGCCAAAACACGGATAGGGTCGGCCAGCCCCAGCATTTT.

This clonotype was counted only a few times. A junction boundary mismatches the germline segment, possibly from a read error. CDR3 in DNA: TGTGTCAGCAGTTACTCGGACTACACGGGGACCGGGGAACTGTTTTTT. It encodes CVSSYSDYTGTGELFF. J is TRBJ2-2 and V is TRBV6-5, with D maybe TRBD2 (6 bases). The length of the CDR3 is 16 residues. Looked up from germline, CDR1 is MNHEY and CDR2 is SVGAGI.

This clonotype has a count of ten or more. This chain connects TRBV12-3 or TRBV12-4 to TRBJ1-3, with 7 bases lining up with TRBD1. V was clipped by 5 bases and J by 0 bases; unmatched bases: 7. The CDR3 is made up of 16 amino acids. DNA for the CDR3: TGTGCCAGCAGTGCTACCGGGACAGACTCTGGAAACACCATATATTTT. As protein: CASSATGTDSGNTIYF.

Notes on this clonotype: The junction and the germline gene differ at one end; a read error may be behind it. The chain is built from TRBV7-8 and TRBJ1-2, with 8 bases matching TRBD1. The CDR3 sequence is 15 residues long. Germline V lookup: CDR1 SGHVS, CDR2 FQNEAQ. For the CDR3, the DNA is TGTGCCAACAGCTGGCGGACAGGGAATCACTATGGCTACACTTTC. It translates to CANSWRTGNHYGYTF.

About this clonotype: At one end the junction does not follow the germline gene, possibly because of a read error. This chain joins TRBV5-6 and TRBJ2-1, with TRBD2 matching 7 bases. The CDR3 length is 17 residues. Germline values: CDR1 SGHDT, CDR2 YYEEEE. Here the CDR3 reads CTSSSVGGSVRNGEQFF. The CDR3 nucleotides read TGTACCAGCAGCTCCGTGGGGGGGTCTGTTCGTAATGGGGAGCAGTTCTTC.

This clonotype was counted once. An end of the junction does not agree with germline; a read error may underlie this. The chain joins TRBV12-3 or TRBV12-4 to TRBJ2-5; 11 positions agree with TRBD2. CDR3 length: 17 amino acids. DNA of the CDR3: TGTGCCAGCAGTCTCTCCGGGACTAGCGGAGCCCAAGAGACTCAGCACTTC. It translates to CASSLSGTSGAQETQHF.

Note on this clonotype: A junction end diverges from the germline sequence, so it may reflect a read error. V gene TRBV12-3 or TRBV12-4 combines with J gene TRBJ2-3; 7 positions agree with TRBD2. The length of the CDR3 is 15 residues. The CDR3 loop is CAGSLGRGGTDTQYF. The CDR3 nucleotides read TGTGCCGGCAGTTTAGGACGGGGGGGCACAGATACGCAGTATTTT.

This clonotype has a single count. Compared with germline, one end of the junction differs, possibly owing to a read error. V usage is TRBV4-1 and J usage is TRBJ2-1; 10 bases align to TRBD2. Germline values: CDR1 MGHRA, CDR2 YSYEKL. The CDR3 has 18 amino acids. The chain's CDR3 is CASSQVGASGSLWNEQFF. CDR3 DNA sequence: TGCGCGAGCAGTCAAGTAGGGGCTAGCGGGAGCCTCTGGAATGAGCAGTTCTTC.

This clonotype is a singleton in its sample. At one end, the junction sequence differs from germline, possibly due to a read error. The chain recombines TRBV29-1 with TRBJ2-5; perhaps TRBD2 as D (6 bases). In germline, CDR1 is SQVTM, CDR2 ANQGSEA. This CDR3 contains 11 residues. The CDR3 DNA reads TGTAGCGTCGGGTCGCGGGGGACCCAGTACTTC. It yields the protein CSVGSRGTQYF.

Regarding this clonotype: The junction departs from the called germline gene at one end, perhaps through a read error. The chain couples TRBV18 to TRBJ2-3; 9 bases align to TRBD1. This CDR3 contains 14 residues. The germline CDR1 and CDR2 sequences are KGHSH and LQKENI. CDR3 DNA sequence: TGTGGCAGCTCCTCGGGACAGGGAACAGGTACGCAGTATTTT. Translated: CGSSSGQGTGTQYF. The variable domain in full, completed from reference TRBV18 and TRBJ2-3, reads NAGVMQNPRHLVRRRGQEARLRCSPMKGHSHVYWYRQLPEEGLKFMVYLQKENIIDESGMPKERFSAEFPKEGPSILRIQQVVRGDSAAYFCGSSSGQGTGTQYFGPGTRLTVL.

As concerns this clonotype: A much larger clone is a single base away; this may be a read error. The chain has TRBV28 and TRBJ1-2; possibly TRBD1 for D (6 bases). The CDR3 contains 12 residues. Germline values: CDR1 MDHEN, CDR2 SYDVKM. V lost 8 bases and J 2 bases, leaving 9 bases between the germline ends. DNA for the CDR3: TGTGCCAGCGGGACATCCAACTATGGCTACACCTTC. Translating gives CASGTSNYGYTF.